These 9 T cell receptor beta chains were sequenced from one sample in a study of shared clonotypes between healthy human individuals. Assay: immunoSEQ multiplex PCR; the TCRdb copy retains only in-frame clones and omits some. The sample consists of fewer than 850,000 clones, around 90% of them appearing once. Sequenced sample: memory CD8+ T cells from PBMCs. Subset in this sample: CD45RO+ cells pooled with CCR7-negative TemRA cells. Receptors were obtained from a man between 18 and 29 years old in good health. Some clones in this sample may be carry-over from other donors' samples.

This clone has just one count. Here the CDR3 reads CASSFGANTGELFF. The CDR3 DNA follows: TGTGCCAGCAGCTTTGGGGCGAACACCGGGGAGCTGTTTTTT. The rearrangement links TRBV11-2 to TRBJ2-2; D remains unclear. Trimming took off 3 bases at V and 0 bases at J, with 5 bases between the two ends. Germline assignment: CDR1 SGHAT and CDR2 FQNNGV. CDR3 size: 14 residues.

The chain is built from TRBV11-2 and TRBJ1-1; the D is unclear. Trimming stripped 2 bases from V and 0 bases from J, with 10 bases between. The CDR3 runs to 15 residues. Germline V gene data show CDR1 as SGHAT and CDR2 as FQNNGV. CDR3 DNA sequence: TGTGCCAGCAGCTTATATGATGGCATGAACACTGAAGCTTTCTTT. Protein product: CASSLYDGMNTEAFF. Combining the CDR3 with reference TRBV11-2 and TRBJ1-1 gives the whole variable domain EAGVAQSPRYKIIEKRQSVAFWCNPISGHATLYWYQQILGQGPKLLIQFQNNGVVDDSQLPKDRFSAERLKGVDSTLKIQPAKLEDSAVYLCASSLYDGMNTEAFFGQGTRLTVV.

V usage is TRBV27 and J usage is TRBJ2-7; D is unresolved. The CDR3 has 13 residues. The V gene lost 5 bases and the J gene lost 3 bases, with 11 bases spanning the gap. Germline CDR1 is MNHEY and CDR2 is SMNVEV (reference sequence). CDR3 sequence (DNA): TGTGCCAGCAGTCCGGTCCCCTACTACGAGCAGTACTTC. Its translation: CASSPVPYYEQYF.

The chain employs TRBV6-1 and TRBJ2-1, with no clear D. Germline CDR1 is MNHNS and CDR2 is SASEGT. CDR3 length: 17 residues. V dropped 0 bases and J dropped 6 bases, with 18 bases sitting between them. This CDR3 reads CASSEATSVWLRNEQFF. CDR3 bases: TGTGCCAGCAGTGAAGCCACTTCGGTTTGGCTCCGCAATGAGCAGTTCTTC.

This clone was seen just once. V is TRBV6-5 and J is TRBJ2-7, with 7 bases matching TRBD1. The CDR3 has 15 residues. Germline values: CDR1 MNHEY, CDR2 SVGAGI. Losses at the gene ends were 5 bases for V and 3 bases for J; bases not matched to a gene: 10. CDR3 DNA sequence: TGTGCCAGCAGTGACTTGAATTGGACAGGCTACGAGCAGTACTTC. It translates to CASSDLNWTGYEQYF.

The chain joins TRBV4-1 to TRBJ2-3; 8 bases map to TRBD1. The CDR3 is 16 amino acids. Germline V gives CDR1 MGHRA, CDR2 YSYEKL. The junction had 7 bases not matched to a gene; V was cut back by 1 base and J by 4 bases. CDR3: CASSQGVDREADTQYF. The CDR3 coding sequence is TGCGCCAGCAGCCAAGGAGTGGACAGGGAGGCAGATACGCAGTATTTT.

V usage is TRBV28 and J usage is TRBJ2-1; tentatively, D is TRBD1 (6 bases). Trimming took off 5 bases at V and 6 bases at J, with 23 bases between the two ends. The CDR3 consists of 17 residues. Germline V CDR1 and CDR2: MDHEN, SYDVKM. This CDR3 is CASSTPLRDTRFNEQFF. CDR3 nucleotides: TGTGCCAGCAGTACCCCCCTCCGGGACACGAGGTTCAATGAGCAGTTCTTC.

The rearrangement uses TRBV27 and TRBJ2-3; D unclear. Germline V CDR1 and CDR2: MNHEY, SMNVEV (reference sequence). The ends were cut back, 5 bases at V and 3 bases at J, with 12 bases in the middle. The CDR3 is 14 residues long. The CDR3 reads CASSIGQLTDTQYF. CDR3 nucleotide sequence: TGTGCCAGCAGTATTGGGCAGTTGACAGATACGCAGTATTTT.

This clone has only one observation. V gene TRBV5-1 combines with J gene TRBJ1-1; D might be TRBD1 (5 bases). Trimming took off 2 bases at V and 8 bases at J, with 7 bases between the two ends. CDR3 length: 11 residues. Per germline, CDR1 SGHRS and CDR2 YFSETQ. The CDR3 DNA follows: TGCGCCAGCAGCTTCGGGGGGGAAGCTTTCTTT. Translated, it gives CASSFGGEAFF.